Shown below are 9 T cell receptor beta chains from a single sample sequenced in a study of blood T cell repertoires in COVID-19. Assay: immunoSEQ multiplex PCR; the TCRdb copy retains only in-frame clones and omits some. The sample records 250,000 to 300,000 clones, about 85% being singletons. Input material: PBMCs or T cells enriched from blood (not recorded which). All receptors derive from a woman aged 45-59 years who had been exposed to COVID-19.

This chain uses TRBV30 with TRBJ1-2; maybe TRBD1 (5 bases). CDR1 is GTSNPN, CDR2 SVGIG, per germline (reference sequence). V lost 0 bases to trimming and J lost 8 bases, with 22 bases between them. The CDR3 consists of 16 residues. For the CDR3, the DNA is TGTGCCTGGAGTGTACCTGTGGCTCGCAGGGAAGGCGGCTACACCTTC. Translation: CAWSVPVARREGGYTF.

V is TRBV6-5 and J is TRBJ2-7; 7 bases are shared with TRBD1. Germline assignment: CDR1 MNHEY and CDR2 SVGAGI. V lost 6 bases to trimming and J lost 2 bases; unmatched junction nucleotides: 4. The CDR3 has 13 amino acids. The CDR3 DNA reads as TGTGCCAGCAGAGCTCAGGGGGCCTACGAGCAGTACTTC. This translates into CASRAQGAYEQYF.

The chain has TRBV30 and TRBJ2-1, with TRBD1 matching over 10 bases. V lost 4 bases and J lost 6; bases outside the gene matches: 9. Germline CDR1 reads GTSNPN; CDR2 reads SVGIG (reference sequence). This CDR3 has 15 amino acids. The CDR3: CAWIAGGQGSNEQFF. DNA for the CDR3: TGTGCCTGGATCGCAGGGGGACAGGGGAGCAATGAGCAGTTCTTC.

This chain joins TRBV10-3 and TRBJ1-2; maybe TRBD1 (5 bases). V was clipped by 10 bases and J by 2 bases, with 11 bases between them. Per germline, CDR1 ENHRY and CDR2 SYGVKD. This CDR3 contains 12 residues. Written as DNA, the CDR3 is TGTGCCACGCAGGGCGAGAACTATGGCTACACCTTC. Translated: CATQGENYGYTF.

The chain combines TRBV4-3 with TRBJ1-1; no firm D call. Germline V lookup: CDR1 LGHNA, CDR2 YSLEER. The CDR3 extends over 16 amino acids. V lost 0 bases and J lost 0, with 11 bases in between. For the CDR3, the DNA is TGCGCCAGCAGCCAAGATCGGGGAGGGATGAACACTGAAGCTTTCTTT. This translates into CASSQDRGGMNTEAFF.

This sequence joins TRBV19 and TRBJ1-4; tentative D call: TRBD1 (6 bases). V dropped 10 bases and J dropped 7 bases, with 13 bases sitting between them. This CDR3 comprises 12 residues. Looked up from germline, CDR1 is LNHDA and CDR2 is SQIVND (reference sequence). CDR3 amino acids: CATTGTGEKLFF. The CDR3 DNA reads TGTGCCACCACAGGGACCGGTGAAAAACTGTTTTTT.

This chain uses TRBV5-4 with TRBJ1-3; the D is unclear. The CDR3 is 15 residues long. The V gene lost 2 bases and the J gene lost 4 bases, with 13 bases spanning the gap. The germline V gene has CDR1 SGHNT and CDR2 YYREEE (reference sequence). CDR3 amino acids: CASSFSPEAGNTIYF. CDR3 nucleotide sequence: TGTGCCAGCAGCTTTAGCCCAGAGGCGGGAAACACCATATATTTT.

This clone was detected only once. The chain joins TRBV27 to TRBJ2-3; the D is unclear. CDR1 is MNHEY, CDR2 SMNVEV, per germline (reference sequence). The CDR3 has 13 amino acids. V lost 6 bases and J lost 3, with 10 bases in between. CDR3 coding DNA: TGTGCCAGCAGGAGGAGAGGTACAGATACGCAGTATTTT. Translated: CASRRRGTDTQYF.

The V gene is TRBV29-1, the J gene TRBJ2-1, with TRBD2 matching 7 bases. CDR3 size: 14 residues. Germline loops: CDR1 SQVTM, CDR2 ANQGSEA. Trimming at V came to 7 bases and at J to 8 bases, leaving 14 bases not matched to a gene. CDR3 sequence: CSAARGGPEDEQFF. In nucleotides, the CDR3 is TGCAGCGCGGCTAGGGGAGGGCCTGAGGATGAGCAGTTCTTC.